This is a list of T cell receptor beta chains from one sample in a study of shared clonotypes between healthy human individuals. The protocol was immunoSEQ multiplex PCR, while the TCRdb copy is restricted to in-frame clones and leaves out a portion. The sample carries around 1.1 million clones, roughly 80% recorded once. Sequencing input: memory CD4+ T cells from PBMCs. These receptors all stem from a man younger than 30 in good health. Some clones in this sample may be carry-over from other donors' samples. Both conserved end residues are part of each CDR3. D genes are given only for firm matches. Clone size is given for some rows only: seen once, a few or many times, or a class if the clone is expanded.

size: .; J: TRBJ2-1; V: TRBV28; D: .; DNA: TGTGCCAGCAGTTTACTCCGGCGGGTGGGTGAGCAGTTCTTC; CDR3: CASSLLRRVGEQFF
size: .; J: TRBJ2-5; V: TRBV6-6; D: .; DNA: TGTGCCAGCAGTTCGGGTTCCCTGAGGGATGCCCACTTC; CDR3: CASSSGSLRDAHF
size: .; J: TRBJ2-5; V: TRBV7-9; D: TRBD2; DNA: TGTGCCAGCAGCTTAGAGGGGGTGACAGCGGGAGGGCGGCAAGAGACCCAGTACTTC; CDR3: CASSLEGVTAGGRQETQYF
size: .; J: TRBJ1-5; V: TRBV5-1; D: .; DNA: TGCGCCAGCAGCTTGGTGGTGGGACAGCCCCAGCATTTT; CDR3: CASSLVVGQPQHF
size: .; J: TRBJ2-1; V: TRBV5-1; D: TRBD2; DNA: TGCGCCAGCAGCTTAGGACTAGCGGGCGGGGAGCAGTTCTTC; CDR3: CASSLGLAGGEQFF
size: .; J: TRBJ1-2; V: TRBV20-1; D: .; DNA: TGCAGTGCTAGTGCGGCGGGAGGCTACACCTTC; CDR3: CSASAAGGYTF
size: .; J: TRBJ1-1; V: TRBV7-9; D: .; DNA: TGTGCCAGCAGCTTAGCGGACCGTGAAGCTTTCTTT; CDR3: CASSLADREAFF
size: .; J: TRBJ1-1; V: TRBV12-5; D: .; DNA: TGTGCTAGTGGTCCCCGGGGGGGGGCGACTGAAGCTTTCTTT; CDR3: CASGPRGGATEAFF
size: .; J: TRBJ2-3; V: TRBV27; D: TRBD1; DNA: TGTGCCAGCAGTGCCTGGGGACAGGGGTTTTCAGATACGCAGTATTTT; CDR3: CASSAWGQGFSDTQYF
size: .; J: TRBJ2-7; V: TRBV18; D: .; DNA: TGTGCCAGCTCACCACCGACCGGACCGGGCTACGAGCAGTACTTC; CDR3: CASSPPTGPGYEQYF
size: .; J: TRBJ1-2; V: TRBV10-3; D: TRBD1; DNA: TGTGCCATCACTCCGCGCTTCGGACAGGGGGCGCCTAGCTACACCTTC; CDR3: CAITPRFGQGAPSYTF
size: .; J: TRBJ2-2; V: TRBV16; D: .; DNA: TGTGCCAGCAGCAGAAATCCCGTAGCATTGGAATCCGGGGAGCTGTTTTTT; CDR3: CASSRNPVALESGELFF
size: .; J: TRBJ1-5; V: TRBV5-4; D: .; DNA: TGTGCCAGCAGCTTGGCGGGGGGCAATCAGCCCCAGCATTTT; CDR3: CASSLAGGNQPQHF
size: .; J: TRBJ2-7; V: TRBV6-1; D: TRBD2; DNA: TGTGCCAGCATCGAACTAGCGGGAGTCGAGCAGTACTTC; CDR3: CASIELAGVEQYF
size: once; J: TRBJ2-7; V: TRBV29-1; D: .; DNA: TGCAGCGTTGGGGGACTGGGATCCTACGAGCAGTACTTC; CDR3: CSVGGLGSYEQYF
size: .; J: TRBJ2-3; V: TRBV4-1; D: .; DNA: TGCGCCAGCAGCCAAGGAAGAGCGGTCGCGCCGCAGTATTTT; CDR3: CASSQGRAVAPQYF
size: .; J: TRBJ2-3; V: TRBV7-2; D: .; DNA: TGTGCCAGCAGCACCCGAGTGGCAGGGACCACAGATACGCAGTATTTT; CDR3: CASSTRVAGTTDTQYF
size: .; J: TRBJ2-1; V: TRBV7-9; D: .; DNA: TGTGCCAGCAGCTTAGCAGACTCGGAAGAGTTCTTC; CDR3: CASSLADSEEFF
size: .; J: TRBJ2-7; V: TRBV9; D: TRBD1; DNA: TGTGCCAGCAGCGTAGTGGCACAGGGGGGCGAGCAGTACTTC; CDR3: CASSVVAQGGEQYF
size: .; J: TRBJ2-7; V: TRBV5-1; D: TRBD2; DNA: TGCGCCAGCAGCTACACTGCCGGGACTAGGGGGAGCGAGCAGTACTTC; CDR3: CASSYTAGTRGSEQYF
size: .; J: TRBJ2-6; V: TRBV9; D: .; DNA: TGTGCCAGCAGCCCCCGGGCCAACGTCCTGACTTTC; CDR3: CASSPRANVLTF
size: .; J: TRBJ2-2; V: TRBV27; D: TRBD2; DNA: TGTGCCAGCAGGAGACTAGCGGGAGATTCTGGGGAGCTGTTTTTT; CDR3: CASRRLAGDSGELFF
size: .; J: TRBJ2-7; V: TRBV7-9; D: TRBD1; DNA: TGTGCCAGCAGCCAACTACAGGGGCTTGATGCCTACGAGCAGTACTTC; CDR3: CASSQLQGLDAYEQYF
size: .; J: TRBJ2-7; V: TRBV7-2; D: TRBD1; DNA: TGTGCCAGCAGCCACCGGGACAGGGATAAGATCGAGCAGTACTTC; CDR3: CASSHRDRDKIEQYF
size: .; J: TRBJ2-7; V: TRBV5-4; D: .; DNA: TGTGCCAGCAGCTTGGACAGGTCTAGGCAGTACTTC; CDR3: CASSLDRSRQYF
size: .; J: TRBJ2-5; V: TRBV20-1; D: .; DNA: TGCAGTGCTATGAAAGAGACCCAGTACTTC; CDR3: CSAMKETQYF
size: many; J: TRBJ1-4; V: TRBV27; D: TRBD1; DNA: TGTGCCAGCAGTGAATGGACAGGGGATAACGAAAAACTGTTTTTT; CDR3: CASSEWTGDNEKLFF
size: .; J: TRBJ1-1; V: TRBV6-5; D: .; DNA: TGTGCCAGCAGTTACGACCCGAACACTGAAGCTTTCTTT; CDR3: CASSYDPNTEAFF
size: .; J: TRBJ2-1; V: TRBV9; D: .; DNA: TGTGCCAGCAGCGTAGCTGTTCAGGCCGCCTCCTACAATGAGCAGTTCTTC; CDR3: CASSVAVQAASYNEQFF
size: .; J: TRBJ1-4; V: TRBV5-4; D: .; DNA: TGTGCCAGCAGCTTGGGGCCAACAACTAATGAAAAACTGTTTTTT; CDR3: CASSLGPTTNEKLFF
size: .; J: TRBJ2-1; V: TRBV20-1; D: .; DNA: TGCAGTGCCTTTAACAATGAGCAGTTCTTC; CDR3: CSAFNNEQFF
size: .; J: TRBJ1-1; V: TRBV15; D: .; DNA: TGTGCCACCAGCAGAGCTTTTGGGGCGTGGGACACTGAAGCTTTCTTT; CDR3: CATSRAFGAWDTEAFF
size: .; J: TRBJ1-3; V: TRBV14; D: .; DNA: TGTGCCAGCAGCCCCCCGGGGGTAGGCTCTGGAAACACCATATATTTT; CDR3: CASSPPGVGSGNTIYF
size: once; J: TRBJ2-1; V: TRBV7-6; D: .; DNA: TGTGCCAGCAGCTTAGCGATCCGGGAGACTGGTGAGCAGTTCTTC; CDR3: CASSLAIRETGEQFF
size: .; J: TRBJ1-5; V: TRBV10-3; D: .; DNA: TGTGCCATCAGTGAGTCGTTGCCTAGCAATCAGCCCCAGCATTTT; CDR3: CAISESLPSNQPQHF
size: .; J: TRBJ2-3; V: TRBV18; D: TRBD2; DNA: TGTGCCAGCTCACGGACTAGCGGGAGCACAGATACGCAGTATTTT; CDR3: CASSRTSGSTDTQYF
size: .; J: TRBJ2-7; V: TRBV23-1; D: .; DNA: TGCGCCAGCAGTCAACCCGGGGGCGGGGTTGAGTACTTC; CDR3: CASSQPGGGVEYF
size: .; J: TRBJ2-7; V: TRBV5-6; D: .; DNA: TGTGCCAGCAGCCCGAAGGGGGGAGGGAACTCCTACGAGCAGTACTTC; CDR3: CASSPKGGGNSYEQYF
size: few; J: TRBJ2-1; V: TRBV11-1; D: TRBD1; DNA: TGTGCCAGCAGCCTGACAGGGGCCTACAATGAGCAGTTCTTC; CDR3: CASSLTGAYNEQFF
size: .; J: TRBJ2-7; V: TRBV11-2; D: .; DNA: TGTGCCAGCAGCTTAGAACCTCGTGCCGAGCAGTACTTC; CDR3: CASSLEPRAEQYF
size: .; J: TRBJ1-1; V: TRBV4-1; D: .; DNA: TGCGCCAGCAACACCTACAGGGACAACACTGAAGCTTTCTTT; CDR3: CASNTYRDNTEAFF
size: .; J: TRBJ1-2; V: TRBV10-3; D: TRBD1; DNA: TGTGCCATCAGTGAGTCTCTTGACAGGGCCAGGCGGGACGGCTACACCTTC; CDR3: CAISESLDRARRDGYTF
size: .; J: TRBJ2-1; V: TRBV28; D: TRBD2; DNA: TGTGCCAGCAGTTTATCCACTAGCGTTTACGGTGAGCAGTTCTTC; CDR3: CASSLSTSVYGEQFF
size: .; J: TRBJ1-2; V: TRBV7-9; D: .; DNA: TGTGCCAGCAGCTCACGCCCCGATGACTATGGCTACACCTTC; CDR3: CASSSRPDDYGYTF
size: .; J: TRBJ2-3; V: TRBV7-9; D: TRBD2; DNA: TGTGCCAGCAGCTTAGGTCTCTCTGCGGGAGGTACAGATACGCAGTATTTT; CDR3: CASSLGLSAGGTDTQYF
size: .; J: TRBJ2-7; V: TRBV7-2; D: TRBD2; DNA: TGTGCCAGCAGCGCCACTAGCGGGAGGTACGAGCAGTACTTC; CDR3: CASSATSGRYEQYF
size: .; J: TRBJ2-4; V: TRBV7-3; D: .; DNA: TGTGCCAGCAGCCCTGAGGGCTGGAGCAACATTCAGTACTTC; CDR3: CASSPEGWSNIQYF
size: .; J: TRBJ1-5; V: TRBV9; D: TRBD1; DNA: TGTGCCAGCAGCGCCCGGACAGGGGTCGGTCAGCCCCAGCATTTT; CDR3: CASSARTGVGQPQHF
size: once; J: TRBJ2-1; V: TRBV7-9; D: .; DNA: TGTGCCAGCGGGACCCCATTAGCTCAGAGCGATGAGCAGTTCTTC; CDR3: CASGTPLAQSDEQFF
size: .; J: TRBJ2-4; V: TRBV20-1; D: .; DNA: TGCAGTGCTATGCTGATGAGCATTCAGTACTTC; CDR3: CSAMLMSIQYF
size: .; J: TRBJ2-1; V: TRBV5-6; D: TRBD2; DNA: TGTGCCAGCAGCCGCCGGACTAGCGGGAGTACAGGGTTCCGGAATGAGCAGTTCTTC; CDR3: CASSRRTSGSTGFRNEQFF
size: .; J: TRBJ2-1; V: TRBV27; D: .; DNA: TGTGCCAGCAGTTTAATTTCGCTCGCGGATTTCTCTAGCTCCTACAATGAGCAGTTCTTC; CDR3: CASSLISLADFSSSYNEQFF
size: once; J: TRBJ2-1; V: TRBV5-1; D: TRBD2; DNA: TGCGCCAGCAGCTCGCCGCGGACTAGCGGGACTTGGAGCTCCTACAATGAGCAGTTCTTC; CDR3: CASSSPRTSGTWSSYNEQFF
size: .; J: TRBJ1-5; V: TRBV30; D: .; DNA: TGTGCCTGGAGTGAAGGGACATCTAGTGGCAATCAGCCCCAGCATTTT; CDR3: CAWSEGTSSGNQPQHF
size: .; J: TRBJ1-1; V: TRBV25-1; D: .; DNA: TGTGCCAGCAGTGAAACAGGTGGCATGACTGAAGCTTTCTTT; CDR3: CASSETGGMTEAFF
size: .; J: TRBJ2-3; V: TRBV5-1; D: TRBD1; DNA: TGCGCCAGCAGCCCGACAGGGAACACAGATACGCAGTATTTT; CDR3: CASSPTGNTDTQYF
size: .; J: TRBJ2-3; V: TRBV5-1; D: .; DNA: TGCGCCAGCAGCAAACCCGCGTTGGCGGGTACAGATACGCAGTATTTT; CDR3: CASSKPALAGTDTQYF